The T cell receptor beta chain described here comes from a study of blood T cells in healthy people across ages. Primed by a sample-barcoded 5' primer and a J-beta primer mix, a second PCR proceeded for about 7 to 12 cycles. From the 5' RACE reads, TCRdb called clonotypes with MiXCR, one entry per CDR3 protein. The sample shows approximately 790,000 distinct CDR3 sequences, around two thirds of them seen only once. Germline V CDR1 and CDR2: ENHRY, SYGVKD. The CDR3 consists of 12 residues. This clonotype came up once. At one of its ends the junction is not consistent with the germline gene, which may arise from a read error.

The chain combines TRBV10-3 with TRBJ2-1; a possible D gene is TRBD1 (5 bases). The sample consisted of blood. The TCR originated in a man between 25 and 39 years old in good health. CDR3 DNA: TGTGACATCAGTGAGCAGGGAAATGAGCAGTTCTTC. It translates to CDISEQGNEQFF.